Below, one TCR beta chain is given with its context. Its recognized antigen is unknown. The input lacks base qualities; no much larger clone sits a single base away. In total, approximately 690 healthy bone marrow donors made up the cohort. All cohort members were sampled while nominally healthy, although unrecorded immune exposures were likely present. The donor tested CMV seronegative, placing the donor among the 352 seronegative members of the cohort. A peripheral blood sample was collected from each donor, and TCR beta sequencing was performed on peripheral blood mononuclear cells. Genomic DNA extraction from the blood cell samples was performed with the Qiagen DNeasy Blood Extraction Kit. The protocol used for the library was the immunoSEQ multiplex PCR assay. For the multiplex PCR, a mixture combining 60 forward primers for TCR Vbeta segments and 13 reverse primers for TCR Jbeta segments was used. A multiplex PCR assay on genomic DNA amplified the CDR3 region of rearranged TCR beta genes. The amplified TCR beta libraries were sequenced on the Illumina HiSeq System as 87-base-pair reads. In the source study's methods: A later analysis counted tens of millions of unique TCR beta chains across the 670 or so repertoires, and around 12 million of these chains were shared by at least two donors. To remove PCR and sequencing errors, raw reads were error-corrected and collapsed into unique sequences using a nearest-neighbor algorithm that merged closely related sequences. CDR3 sequences were aligned to IMGT reference sequences to assign V, D and J gene segments. For a sequence to be retained, a match of at least six nucleotides was required to both a V gene segment and a J gene segment. A rearrangement counted as productive if the CDR3 had no stop codons and remained in frame with V and J, and every other rearrangement counted as non-productive. Following IMGT convention, CDR3 was defined as the stretch from the second conserved V-encoded cysteine to the conserved J-encoded phenylalanine. In an earlier analysis of 550 to 650 of the donors, sequences lacking an unambiguous match to a single V gene segment were excluded. An earlier analysis of 500 to 700 of the donors classified V segments as functional when productive rearrangements were above 56.7% and as segregating when the standard deviation between donors was above 5%. A statistical classification framework was built to diagnose cytomegalovirus status from the catalog of TCR beta chain sequences. In a later analysis, TCR nucleotide sequences were compared against IMGT/GENE-DB human TR gene sequences so that V and J genes could be assigned. Using the TCRdist pipeline, a later analysis assigned CDR3 sequences along with most-parsimonious VDJ recombination scenarios. A later analysis defined each TCR beta chain by its CDR3 amino acid sequence plus V-gene family, and excluded reads lacking a unique V-gene family. A later analysis removed several hundred highly shared, low-generation-probability nucleotide sequences to deal with suspected cross-contamination and a sequencing artifact. In a later analysis, a clonal expansion index was calculated for each public chain from normalized within-repertoire ranks of inferred template counts. In a later analysis, generation probabilities were computed using a VDJ recombination model fitted to out-of-frame rearrangements, and the results were checked against IGoR. Hypergeometric tests were used in a later analysis to score TCR-TCR, TCR-HLA and TCR-CMV co-occurrence, with a repertoire-size bias correction applied to the TCR pairs. To estimate false discovery rates, a later analysis permuted the HLA or CMV assignments 20 times. In a later analysis, co-occurring TCRs were grouped with DBSCAN, and TCRdist sequence similarity was added when clustering was performed within HLA-allele-positive subsets. For co-occurrence clustering, repertoires with fewer than 30,000 or more than 120,000 public chains were excluded, along with about five repertoires with anomalous nucleotide sharing. Entries here come from immuneACCESS through TCRdb and include only in-frame sequences with V and J called. Some clones fail to appear in such tables; in the studies checked, an unresolved V gene covers under half of the shortfall, and the cause of the remainder is unknown. The V and J calls and the clone size are those of that table, but D and trimming were determined from the DNA. The sample has around 190,000 clones on record, over 70% of them singletons. The ten biggest clones cover approximately 0.55% of the sample.

V is pared back by 1 base and J by 4 bases, with 10 bases lying between the germline termini. The CDR3 has 13 amino acids, counting the end cysteine and phenylalanine. Only the CDR3 part of the read is kept: 39 bases, read in frame from the first base. Sequences SQVTM (CDR1) and ANQGSEA (CDR2) are obtained from the germline V gene. This specimen belongs to a study of cytomegalovirus exposure and HLA in healthy donors (dated by TCRdb to the late 2010s). A note on the overall study: An earlier analysis of 587 of the donors reported 276 Gb of sequence data and 90 million to 120 million unique TCR beta sequences obtained from some 200 million T cells. About 280 gigabases of sequencing data and approximately 84 million unique TCR sequences were included in an early release covering about 700 HLA-typed donors. Among the approximately 420 genotyped donors, about 83% belonged to the genetic ancestry cluster associated with self-reported Caucasian donors. The aim of the study was to test whether cataloging public T cell receptors could identify signatures of past pathogen exposure. The study used immunosequencing to profile the T cell repertoires of around 600 subjects and linked those repertoires to cytomegalovirus serostatus. Along with the roughly 710-subject first cohort, a separate validation cohort of over a hundred different subjects was used. To predict cytomegalovirus infection status, the study brought together high-throughput TCR immunosequencing, statistical association of individual TCRs with disease status, and machine learning. To study patterns of TCR occurrence, a later analysis re-analyzed previously published TCR beta repertoires from 600 to 750 donors and added high-resolution HLA genotyping. The later analysis used no new phenotypic data to find candidate immune exposures, relying instead on TCR beta sequences and their occurrence across donors. An earlier analysis of 500 to 750 of the donors applied high-throughput TCR beta sequencing to assess whether each TCR beta V gene segment acted as functional or pseudogenic. Alongside the repertoire data, information on donor age, sex, ethnicity and CMV serostatus was compiled. In a later genetic analysis, genome-wide SNP genotypes for about three fifths of the roughly 670 donors were used, and that subset was treated as a discovery cohort. All discovery cohort repertoires had been generated on a single sequencing platform. Class I and class II HLA loci were covered by the typing at four-digit resolution. Typing coverage varied by locus: roughly 629-630 donors for A, B, C, DRB1 and DQB1; roughly 560 for DQA1; approximately 610 for DPA1; approximately 450 for DPB1. Roughly five DR-DQ haplotypes were handled as single units for association and clustering because linkage in the cohort was strong. Among approximately 370 genotyped donors of the cohort, an average of around 220,000 unique TCR beta nucleotide sequences was sequenced per donor, of which about 18% were non-productive. The paper's findings and limits, for the study overall: According to a later genetic analysis, donors in an Asian-associated ancestry cluster had fewer N-insertions in productive TCRs than the approximately 700-donor mean. A cluster of highly shared sequence variants was judged likely to represent a technical artifact of the sequencing pipeline. A later genetic analysis associated a missense DCLRE1C variant with V-gene and J-gene trimming of TCR beta chains, and an independent cohort replicated the association. Broadly in line with IMGT annotations, most TCR beta V segments showed up in productive rearrangements about 90% or about 30% of the time in an earlier analysis of several hundred of the donors. Most CMV-associated TCR beta chains appeared to be HLA-restricted in a later analysis, and the HLA associations seemed to be driven largely by CMV exposure. Because counts were too low, fewer than 20 rarely observed V segments, including chromosome 9 orphons, were excluded from the earlier analysis of several hundred of the donors. The only immune exposure information available for the cohort was CMV serostatus. In a later analysis, the rate of TCR association differed among HLA loci, with DRB1 alleles having the most associated TCRs and HLA-C alleles having the fewest. In the study, about 150 TCR beta chains were listed as associated with cytomegalovirus. A few of the identified cytomegalovirus-associated TCR beta chains were confirmed in vitro to be specific for cytomegalovirus antigens. Presence/absence analyses assumed roughly uniform sequencing depth across donors, an assumption that may not hold. Because HLA typing was missing for some donors at each locus, association tests included only the typed subset. A further reported finding was that TCR beta sequences accurately predicted the HLA-A and HLA-B alleles for most subjects in the first cohort. In a later analysis, some 17,000 TCR beta sequences were associated with specific HLA alleles at a false discovery rate of 0.05. A later analysis reported that several top co-occurrence clusters appeared linked to parvovirus B19, influenza, CMV and Epstein-Barr virus. Across donors, most TCR sequences were observed very rarely, whereas some public TCRs were present in many individuals. It was suggested by the authors that the approach could potentially be generalized to other disease states and immunological phenotypes. Only TCR beta chains were sequenced in this cohort, and the absence of alpha or paired-chain data limited detectable features. Because the 87-base-pair reads could not distinguish some IMGT-functional V segments, including TRBV6-2 and TRBV6-3, those segments were excluded. The classifier was reported to diagnose cytomegalovirus status with high specificity and sensitivity in both the original cohort and the validation cohort. Linkage disequilibrium might explain the correlated functional status among segregating V segments, but an unknown experimental factor could not be excluded. Strong co-occurrence of HLA alleles, especially DR and DQ, made assigning TCR associations to individual alleles difficult. In a later analysis, HLA-associated TCR beta chains were found to be more clonally expanded and to have lower generation probabilities than equally common non-associated chains.

The V and J genes are TRBV29-1 and TRBJ1-2; the D region possibly corresponds to TRBD1 (6 bases align). The sample was PBMCs. This TCR came from a woman aged 50 to 60 in good health and CMV-seronegative. CDR3 region: CSVEACRGYGYTF. The DNA is TGCAGCGTTGAAGCGTGCAGGGGCTATGGCTACACCTTC.